Below are 16 T cell receptor beta chains sequenced from a single sample in a study of identical twins. TCRdb passed the 5' RACE reads through MiXCR, listing each CDR3 protein once. The data show approximately 700,000 distinct CDR3 sequences, around 6.1% seen once. Sequencing input: naive T cells sorted from blood. The receptors come from a man between 18 and 35 years old in good health.

This clonotype was picked up many times. This chain uses TRBV4-1 with TRBJ2-7, with a weak D call TRBD2 (5 bases). V lost 0 bases, J lost 5 bases, and 14 bases lay in between. The CDR3 covers 15 residues. Germline CDR1 is MGHRA and CDR2 is YSYEKL. CDR3 loop: CASSQDITGFDEQYV. CDR3 nucleotides: TGCGCCAGCAGCCAAGATATCACGGGGTTCGACGAGCAGTACGTC.

This clonotype was recorded at least ten times. This chain links TRBV12-3 or TRBV12-4 with TRBJ1-1, with D maybe TRBD1 (5 bases). The CDR3 has 15 amino acids. Trimming took off 3 bases at V and 0 bases at J, with 11 bases between the two ends. This CDR3 is CASSLWGGMNTEAFF. CDR3 coding DNA: TGTGCCAGCAGTTTGTGGGGCGGCATGAACACTGAAGCTTTCTTT.

This clonotype was counted ten times or more. The rearrangement links TRBV20-1 to TRBJ2-5; a possible D gene is TRBD1 (6 bases). Deletions cut 6 bases from V and 2 bases from J, with 19 bases between. The CDR3 extends over 15 amino acids. The germline CDR1 and CDR2 sequences are DFQATT and SNEGSKA (reference sequence). This CDR3 is CSARGTGNVQETQYF. The DNA of the CDR3 is TGCAGTGCCCGAGGTACAGGGAATGTACAAGAGACCCAGTACTTC.

This clonotype was picked up many times. The chain combines TRBV10-3 with TRBJ2-7; perhaps D is TRBD1 or TRBD2 (6 bases each). The germline CDR1 and CDR2 sequences are ENHRY and SYGVKD. The V end lost 4 bases, the J end lost 0 bases, and 13 bases lay between the germline ends. This CDR3 has 15 residues. The CDR3 loop is CAISGGPEGSYEQYF. For the CDR3, the DNA is TGTGCCATCAGTGGGGGGCCGGAGGGCTCCTACGAGCAGTACTTC.

This clonotype has ten or more counts. CDR3 in amino acids: CASRPTNEKLFF. In nucleotides, the CDR3 is TGTGCCAGCAGACCGACTAATGAAAAACTGTTTTTT. The chain recombines TRBV2 with TRBJ1-4; D gene unclear. Germline V gives CDR1 SNHLY, CDR2 FYNNEI. CDR3 size: 12 residues. V lost 6 bases and J 2 bases, leaving 4 bases between the germline ends.

Written as DNA, the CDR3 is TGTGCCAGCAGCTTAGGAGTAGGGGAGACCTACGAGCAGTACTTC. As protein: CASSLGVGETYEQYF. The chain couples TRBV7-9 to TRBJ2-7, with D perhaps TRBD1 or TRBD2 (5 bases each). V lost 1 base and J lost 2, with 12 bases in between. CDR1 and CDR2 (germline): SEHNR, FQNEAQ (reference sequence). This CDR3 has 15 amino acids.

In its sample, this clonotype was seen many times. The chain is built from TRBV29-1 and TRBJ1-2; TRBD1 is a possible D gene (5 bases). The CDR3 runs to 15 residues. Germline values: CDR1 SQVTM, CDR2 ANQGSEA. The germline V and J ends were trimmed by 1 base and 4 bases, with 16 bases remaining between them. CDR3 nucleotide sequence: TGCAGCGTTGAAGCAATTGGGACGGGACTCTATGGCTACACCTTC. Translation gives CSVEAIGTGLYGYTF.

This clonotype was found many times. The V gene is TRBV12-3 or TRBV12-4, the J gene TRBJ1-2, with D possibly being TRBD1 (6 bases). This CDR3 region has 14 residues. Trimming stripped 3 bases from V and 2 bases from J, with 10 bases between. CDR3 sequence (DNA): TGTGCCAGCAGTTTCTGGGGGCCGAACTATGGCTACACCTTC. This gives the protein CASSFWGPNYGYTF.

The rearrangement links TRBV20-1 to TRBJ2-6; unclear D gene. V was cut by 3 bases and J by 0 bases, with 15 bases left in between. The CDR3 contains 17 residues. Germline assignment: CDR1 DFQATT and CDR2 SNEGSKA (reference sequence). The chain's CDR3 is CSARGSISHSGANVLTF. CDR3 coding DNA: TGCAGTGCTAGGGGGTCTATCAGCCACTCTGGGGCCAACGTCCTGACTTTC.

This chain links TRBV5-6 with TRBJ2-7; D tentatively reads TRBD1 or TRBD2 (5 bases each). V was cut by 3 bases and J by 5 bases, with 15 bases left in between. The CDR3 consists of 14 residues. Germline V gives CDR1 SGHDT, CDR2 YYEEEE. The CDR3 coding sequence is TGTGCCAGCAGCTGGGACCCGACAGTCGACGAGCAGTACTTC. Protein product: CASSWDPTVDEQYF.

Many counts were recorded for this clonotype. The V gene is TRBV12-3 or TRBV12-4, the J gene TRBJ2-1; 10 bases are shared with TRBD2. The CDR3 runs to 16 residues. After removal of 4 bases from V and 12 bases from J, the junction contained 15 bases not matched to a gene. For the CDR3, the DNA is TGTGCCAGCAGTTCCCTAGCGGGAGCCTCCTACAGTGTGCAGTTCTTC. It translates to CASSSLAGASYSVQFF.

This CDR3 is CASSRSTGFRSEAFF. CDR3 nucleotides: TGTGCCAGCAGTCGGTCTACAGGGTTCAGGTCTGAAGCTTTCTTT. The chain employs TRBV6-1 and TRBJ1-1, with D possibly TRBD1 on 6 matching bases. This CDR3 region has 15 residues. Germline V CDR1 and CDR2: MNHNS, SASEGT. Trimming took 5 bases from V and 6 from J, leaving 19 bases between them.

The V gene is TRBV25-1, the J gene TRBJ1-2; D is possibly TRBD1 (5 bases). CDR3 length: 16 amino acids. V lost 2 bases, J lost 4 bases, and 17 bases lay in between. CDR1 and CDR2 (germline): MGHDK, SYGVNS. The CDR3, as DNA: TGTGCCAGCAGTGAACCTTTTGGGGTAGACAGCTATGGCTACACCTTC. As protein: CASSEPFGVDSYGYTF.

V usage is TRBV6-2 or TRBV6-3 and J usage is TRBJ2-2; D is unresolved. The V and J ends lost 4 bases and 6 bases respectively, with 9 bases between them. CDR1 is MNHEY and CDR2 is SVGEGT in the germline V gene. CDR3 length: 13 residues. The CDR3 sequence: CASSSLGPGELFF. The CDR3 nucleotides are TGTGCCAGCAGTTCCCTCGGGCCCGGGGAGCTGTTTTTT.

This chain uses TRBV7-9 with TRBJ2-1; 12 bases fit TRBD2. The CDR3 covers 17 residues. Germline V gene sequence: CDR1 SEHNR, CDR2 FQNEAQ (reference sequence). The V and J ends lost 3 bases and 7 bases, in that order; junction bases with no gene match: 10. CDR3 loop: CASSLPPSGRAWNEQFF. The CDR3 bases are TGTGCCAGCAGCTTGCCGCCTAGCGGGAGGGCCTGGAATGAGCAGTTCTTC.

This clonotype was seen more than once but under ten times. The chain has TRBV29-1 and TRBJ2-7, with D hard to call. Trimming took off 6 bases at V and 3 bases at J, with 9 bases between the two ends. Germline CDR1 is SQVTM and CDR2 is ANQGSEA. CDR3 length equals 11 residues. The CDR3 sequence: CSVGWGYEQYV. The CDR3 nucleotides are TGCAGCGTCGGGTGGGGCTACGAGCAGTACGTC.